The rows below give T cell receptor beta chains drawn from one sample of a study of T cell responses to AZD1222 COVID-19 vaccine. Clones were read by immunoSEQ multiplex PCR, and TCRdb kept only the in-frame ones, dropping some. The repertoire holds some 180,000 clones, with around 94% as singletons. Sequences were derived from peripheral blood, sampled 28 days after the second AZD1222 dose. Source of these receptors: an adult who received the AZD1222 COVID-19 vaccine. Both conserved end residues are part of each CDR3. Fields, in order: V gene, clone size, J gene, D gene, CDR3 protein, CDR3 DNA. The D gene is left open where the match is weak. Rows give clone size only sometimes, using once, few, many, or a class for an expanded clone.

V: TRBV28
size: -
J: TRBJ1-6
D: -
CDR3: CASSSRTANSPLHF
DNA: TGTGCCAGCAGTTCCCGGACAGCTAATTCACCCCTCCACTTT

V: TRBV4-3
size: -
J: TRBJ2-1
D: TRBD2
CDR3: CASSLAGEQFF
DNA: TGCGCCAGCAGCCTAGCGGGTGAGCAGTTCTTC

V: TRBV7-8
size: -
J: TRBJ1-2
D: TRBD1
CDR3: CASSPRTGNKGYTF
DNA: TGTGCCAGCAGCCCCCGGACAGGGAACAAAGGCTACACCTTC

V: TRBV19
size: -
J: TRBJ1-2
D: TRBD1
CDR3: CASSITGQGSGYTF
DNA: TGTGCCAGTAGTATAACGGGACAGGGAAGCGGCTACACCTTC

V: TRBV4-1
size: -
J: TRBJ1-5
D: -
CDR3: CASSLTPRPSSNQPQHF
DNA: TGCGCCAGCAGTCTCACTCCTCGACCCAGTAGCAATCAGCCCCAGCATTTT

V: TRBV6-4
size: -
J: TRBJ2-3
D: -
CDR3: CASRSNSLGPDTQYF
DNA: TGTGCCAGCAGATCCAATAGTCTGGGCCCAGATACGCAGTATTTT

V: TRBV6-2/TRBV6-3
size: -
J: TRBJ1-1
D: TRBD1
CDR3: CASSEVDGTGGAEAFF
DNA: TGTGCCAGCAGCGAGGTGGACGGGACAGGGGGAGCGGAAGCTTTCTTT

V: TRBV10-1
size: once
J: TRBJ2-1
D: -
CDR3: CASSETNRDNEQFF
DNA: TGCGCCAGCAGTGAGACGAACAGGGATAATGAGCAGTTCTTC

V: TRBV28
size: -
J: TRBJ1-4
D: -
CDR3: CASSFRREKLFF
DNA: TGTGCCAGCAGTTTCCGGCGCGAAAAACTGTTTTTT

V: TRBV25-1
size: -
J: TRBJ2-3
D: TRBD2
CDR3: CASSEYGGTSGPTDTQYF
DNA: TGTGCCAGCAGTGAATATGGGGGGACTAGCGGCCCAACAGATACGCAGTATTTT

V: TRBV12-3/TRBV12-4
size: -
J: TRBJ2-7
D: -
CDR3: CASSHTTGYEQYF
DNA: TGTGCCAGCAGCCACACCACAGGGTACGAGCAGTACTTC